The T cell receptor beta chain under discussion was sequenced for a study of CD8+ T cells in alopecia areata. General study findings and limits: It was lesional scalp, especially alopecia totalis/universalis, that showed higher clonality than normal scalp. Sequencing of scalp samples also includes resident alphabeta T cells from normal skin.

In the case of this clone: The antigen is undetermined.

Trimming pared 3 bases from V and 0 bases from J, leaving 11 bases between. CDR1 and CDR2 (germline): SGHVS, FNYEAQ. CDR3 length equals 16 residues. Treatment defined: oral pan-JAK inhibitor, 5-10 mg twice daily. Following extraction, RNA underwent reverse transcription to cDNA, which served as the sequencing template. Assay used: immunoSEQ multiplex PCR; TCRdb lists only in-frame clones, some missing. The repertoire holds approximately 280,000 clones, about 62% seen once, with more than 1.5% in the top ten. The chain links TRBV7-6 to TRBJ1-4; the D is unclear. The sequence derives from a human donor with alopecia areata. The source material was CD4+ T cells sorted from blood, sampled at week 24, from a patient treated with tofacitinib. The CDR3 DNA is TGTGCCAGCAGCTTGACGAGTCTGGCAACTAATGAAAAACTGTTTTTT. It is translated as CASSLTSLATNEKLFF.